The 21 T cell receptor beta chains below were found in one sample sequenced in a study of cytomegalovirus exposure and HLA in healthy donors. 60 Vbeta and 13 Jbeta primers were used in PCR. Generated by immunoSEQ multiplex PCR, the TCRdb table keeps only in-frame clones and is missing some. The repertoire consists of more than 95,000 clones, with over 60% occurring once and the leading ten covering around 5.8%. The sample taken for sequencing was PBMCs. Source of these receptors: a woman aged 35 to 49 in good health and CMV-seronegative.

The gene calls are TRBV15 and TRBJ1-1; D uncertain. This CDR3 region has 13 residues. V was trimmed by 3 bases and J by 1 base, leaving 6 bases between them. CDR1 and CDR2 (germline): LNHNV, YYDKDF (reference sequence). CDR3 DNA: TGTGCCACCAGCAGGGAGGCGAACACTGAAGCTTTCTTT. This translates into CATSREANTEAFF.

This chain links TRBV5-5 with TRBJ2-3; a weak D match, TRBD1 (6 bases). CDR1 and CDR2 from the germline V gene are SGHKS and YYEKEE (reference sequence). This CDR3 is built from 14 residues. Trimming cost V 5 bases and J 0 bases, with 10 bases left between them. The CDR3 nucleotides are TGTGCCAGCAGACAGGGTACTAGCACAGATACGCAGTATTTT. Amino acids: CASRQGTSTDTQYF.

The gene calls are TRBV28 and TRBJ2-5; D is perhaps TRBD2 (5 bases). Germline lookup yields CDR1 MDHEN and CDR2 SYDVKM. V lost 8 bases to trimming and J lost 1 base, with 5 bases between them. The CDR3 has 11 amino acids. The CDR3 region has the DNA TGTGCCAGCGGACTCCAAGAGACCCAGTACTTC. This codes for CASGLQETQYF.

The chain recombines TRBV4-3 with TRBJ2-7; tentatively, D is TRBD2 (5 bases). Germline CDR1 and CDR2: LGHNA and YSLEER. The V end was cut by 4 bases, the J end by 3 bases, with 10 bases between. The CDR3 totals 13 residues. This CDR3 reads CASSRGPGYEQYF. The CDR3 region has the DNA TGCGCCAGCAGCCGAGGGCCGGGCTACGAGCAGTACTTC.

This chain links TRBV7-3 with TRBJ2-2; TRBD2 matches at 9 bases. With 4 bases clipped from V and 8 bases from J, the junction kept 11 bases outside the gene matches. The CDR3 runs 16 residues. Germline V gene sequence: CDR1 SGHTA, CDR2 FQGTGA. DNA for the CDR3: TGTGCCAGCAGCTCCCGAGCGGGGGGCTTATGGGGGGAGCTGTTTTTT. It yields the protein CASSSRAGGLWGELFF.

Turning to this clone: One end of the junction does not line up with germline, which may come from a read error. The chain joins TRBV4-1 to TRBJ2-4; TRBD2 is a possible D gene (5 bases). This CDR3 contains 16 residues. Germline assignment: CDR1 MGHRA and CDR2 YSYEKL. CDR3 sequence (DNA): TGCGCCAGCAGCCAAGACGTCGGAGGCGGCCAAAACAGTCAGTACTTC. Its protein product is CASSQDVGGGQNSQYF.

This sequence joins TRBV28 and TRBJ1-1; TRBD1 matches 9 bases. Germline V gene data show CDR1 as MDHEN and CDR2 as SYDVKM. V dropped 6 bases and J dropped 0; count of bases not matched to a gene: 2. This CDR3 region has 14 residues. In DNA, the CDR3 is TGTGCCAGCAGGACAGGGGGATTGAACACTGAAGCTTTCTTT. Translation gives CASRTGGLNTEAFF. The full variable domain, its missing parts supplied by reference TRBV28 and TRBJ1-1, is DVKVTQSSRYLVKRTGEKVFLECVQDMDHENMFWYRQDPGLGLRLIYFSYDVKMKEKGDIPEGYSVSREKKERFSLILESASTNQTSMYLCASRTGGLNTEAFFGQGTRLTVV.

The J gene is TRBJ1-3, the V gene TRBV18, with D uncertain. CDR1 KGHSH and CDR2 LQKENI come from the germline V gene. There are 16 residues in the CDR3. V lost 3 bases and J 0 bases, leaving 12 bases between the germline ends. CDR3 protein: CASSPRNSGSGNTIYF. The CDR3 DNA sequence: TGTGCCAGCTCACCTCGGAACAGCGGCTCTGGAAACACCATATATTTT. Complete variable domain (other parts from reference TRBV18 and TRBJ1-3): NAGVMQNPRHLVRRRGQEARLRCSPMKGHSHVYWYRQLPEEGLKFMVYLQKENIIDESGMPKERFSAEFPKEGPSILRIQQVVRGDSAAYFCASSPRNSGSGNTIYFGEGSWLTVV.

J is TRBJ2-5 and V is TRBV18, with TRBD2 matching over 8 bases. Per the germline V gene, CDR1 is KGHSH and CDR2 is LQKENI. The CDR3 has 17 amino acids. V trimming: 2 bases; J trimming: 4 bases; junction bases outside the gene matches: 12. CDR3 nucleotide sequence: TGTGCCAGCTCACCAAGAATAGTAGCGGGAATCCCAGAGACCCAGTACTTC. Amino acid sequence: CASSPRIVAGIPETQYF.

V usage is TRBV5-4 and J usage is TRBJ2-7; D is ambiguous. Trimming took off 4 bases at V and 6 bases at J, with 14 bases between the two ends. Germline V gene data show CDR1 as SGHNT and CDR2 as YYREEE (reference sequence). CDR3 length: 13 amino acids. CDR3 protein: CASSLRNEVEQYF. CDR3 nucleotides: TGTGCCAGCAGCCTCCGGAACGAGGTCGAGCAGTACTTC.

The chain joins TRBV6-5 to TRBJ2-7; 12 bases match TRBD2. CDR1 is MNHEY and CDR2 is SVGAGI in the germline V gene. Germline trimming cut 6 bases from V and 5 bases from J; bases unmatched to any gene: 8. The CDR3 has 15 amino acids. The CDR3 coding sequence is TGTGCCAGCAGCGCCGGGACTAGCGGGTTCAACGAGCAGTACTTC. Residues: CASSAGTSGFNEQYF.

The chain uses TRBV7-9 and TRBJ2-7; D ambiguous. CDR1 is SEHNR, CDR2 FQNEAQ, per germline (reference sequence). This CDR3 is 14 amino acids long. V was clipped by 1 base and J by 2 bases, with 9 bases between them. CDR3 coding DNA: TGTGCCAGCAGCTTAGAAGTGGTAGCCTACGAGCAGTACTTC. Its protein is CASSLEVVAYEQYF.

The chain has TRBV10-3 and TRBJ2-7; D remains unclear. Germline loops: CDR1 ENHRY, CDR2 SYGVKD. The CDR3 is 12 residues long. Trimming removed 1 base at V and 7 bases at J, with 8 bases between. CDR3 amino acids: CAISEFSQEQYF. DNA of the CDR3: TGTGCCATCAGTGAGTTTTCTCAGGAGCAGTACTTC.

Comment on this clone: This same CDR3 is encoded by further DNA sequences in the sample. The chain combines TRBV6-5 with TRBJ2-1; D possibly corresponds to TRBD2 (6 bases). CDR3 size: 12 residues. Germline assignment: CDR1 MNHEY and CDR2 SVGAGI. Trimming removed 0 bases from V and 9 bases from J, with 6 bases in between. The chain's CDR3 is CASSYSRGEQFF. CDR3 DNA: TGTGCCAGCAGTTACTCGCGGGGTGAGCAGTTCTTC.

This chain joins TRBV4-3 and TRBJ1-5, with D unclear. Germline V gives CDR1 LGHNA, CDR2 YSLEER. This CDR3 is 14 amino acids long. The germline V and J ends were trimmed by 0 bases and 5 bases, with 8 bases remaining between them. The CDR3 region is CASSQDPGYQPQHF. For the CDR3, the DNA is TGCGCCAGCAGCCAAGATCCGGGGTATCAGCCCCAGCATTTT.

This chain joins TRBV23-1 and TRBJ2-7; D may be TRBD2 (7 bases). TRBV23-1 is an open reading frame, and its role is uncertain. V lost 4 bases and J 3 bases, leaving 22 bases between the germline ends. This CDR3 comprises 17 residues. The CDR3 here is CASSPANGGPGGYEQYF. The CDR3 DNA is TGCGCCAGCAGTCCAGCAAATGGGGGGCCGGGAGGCTACGAGCAGTACTTC.

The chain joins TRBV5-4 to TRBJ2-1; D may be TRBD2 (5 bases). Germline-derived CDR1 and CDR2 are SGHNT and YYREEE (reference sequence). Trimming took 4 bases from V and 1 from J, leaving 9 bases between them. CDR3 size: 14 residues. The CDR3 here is CASSITGSYNEQFF. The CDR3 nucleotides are TGTGCCAGCAGCATAACGGGGTCCTACAATGAGCAGTTCTTC.

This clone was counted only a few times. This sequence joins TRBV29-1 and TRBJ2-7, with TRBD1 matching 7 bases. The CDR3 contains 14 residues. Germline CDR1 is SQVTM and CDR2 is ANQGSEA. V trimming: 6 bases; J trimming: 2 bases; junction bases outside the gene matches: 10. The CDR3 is CSVATGSKTYEQYF. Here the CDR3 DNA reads TGCAGCGTGGCGACAGGGTCTAAAACCTACGAGCAGTACTTC.

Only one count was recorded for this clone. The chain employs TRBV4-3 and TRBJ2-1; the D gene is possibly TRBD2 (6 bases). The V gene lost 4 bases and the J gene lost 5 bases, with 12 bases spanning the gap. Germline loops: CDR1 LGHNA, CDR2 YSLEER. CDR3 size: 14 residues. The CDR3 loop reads CASSRRERHNEQFF. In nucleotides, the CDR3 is TGCGCCAGCAGCCGCCGGGAGCGTCACAATGAGCAGTTCTTC.

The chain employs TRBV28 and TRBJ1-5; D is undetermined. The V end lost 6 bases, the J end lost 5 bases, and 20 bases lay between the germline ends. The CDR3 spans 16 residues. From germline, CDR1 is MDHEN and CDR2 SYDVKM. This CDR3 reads CASRRSVGFPHQPQHF. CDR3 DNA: TGTGCCAGCAGGCGAAGTGTCGGGTTTCCGCATCAGCCCCAGCATTTT.

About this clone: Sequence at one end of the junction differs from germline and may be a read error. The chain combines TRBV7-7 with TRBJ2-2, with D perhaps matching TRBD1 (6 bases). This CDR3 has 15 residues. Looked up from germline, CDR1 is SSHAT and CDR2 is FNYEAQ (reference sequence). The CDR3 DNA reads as TGTGCTAGCAGCTTAGCAGGGGCGAACACCGGGGAGCTGTTTTTT. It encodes CASSLAGANTGELFF.